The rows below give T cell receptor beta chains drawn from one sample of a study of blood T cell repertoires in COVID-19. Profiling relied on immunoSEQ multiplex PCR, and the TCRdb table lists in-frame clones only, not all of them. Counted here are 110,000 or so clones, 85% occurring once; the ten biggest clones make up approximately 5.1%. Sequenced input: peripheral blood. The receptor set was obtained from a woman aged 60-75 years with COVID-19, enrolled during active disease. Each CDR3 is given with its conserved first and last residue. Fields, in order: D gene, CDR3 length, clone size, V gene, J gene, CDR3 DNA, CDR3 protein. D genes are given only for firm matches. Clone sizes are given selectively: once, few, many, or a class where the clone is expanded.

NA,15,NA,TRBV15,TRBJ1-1,TGTGCCACCAGCAGAGATCTCGGGGGGAACACTGAAGCTTTCTTT,CATSRDLGGNTEAFF
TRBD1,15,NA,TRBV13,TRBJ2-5,TGTGCCAGCAGCTTCCGGGACAGGGGTCCGGAGACCCAGTACTTC,CASSFRDRGPETQYF
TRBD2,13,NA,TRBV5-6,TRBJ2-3,TGTGCCAGCATCCTGGGGCCGGCGGGGGAGCAGTATTTT,CASILGPAGEQYF
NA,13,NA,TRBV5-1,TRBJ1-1,TGCGCCAGCTCCTTCAGGGTAGATACTGAAGCTTTCTTT,CASSFRVDTEAFF
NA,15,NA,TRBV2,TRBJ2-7,TGTGCCAGCAGTGAGAAGTCGTCGGGGTCGGAAGAGCAGTACTTC,CASSEKSSGSEEQYF
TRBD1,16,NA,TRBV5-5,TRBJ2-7,TGTGCCAGCAGCTTCCGGACAGGGGTTGGCTCCTACGAGCAGTACTTC,CASSFRTGVGSYEQYF
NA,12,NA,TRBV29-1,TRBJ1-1,TGCAGCGTAGGGTCGGGAGACACTGAAGCTTTCTTT,CSVGSGDTEAFF
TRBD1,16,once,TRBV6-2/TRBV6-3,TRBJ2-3,TGTGCCAGCAGTTACTGGGGACAGGCTAGCACAGATACGCAGTATTTT,CASSYWGQASTDTQYF
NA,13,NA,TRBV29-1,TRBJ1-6,TGCAGCGGCCTCGAATCACAAAATTCACCCCTCCACTTT,CSGLESQNSPLHF
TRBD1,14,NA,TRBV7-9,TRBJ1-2,TGTGCCAGCAGCGGAACCGGGACAGGGCATGGCTACACCTTC,CASSGTGTGHGYTF
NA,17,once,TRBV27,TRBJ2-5,TGTGCCAGCAGAGGGCGGCAGGGGCTCCAGAAGCAAGAGACCCAGTACTTC,CASRGRQGLQKQETQYF
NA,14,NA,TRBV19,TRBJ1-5,TGTGCCAGTAGTATCGAGGTTCTCAATCAGCCCCAGCATTTT,CASSIEVLNQPQHF
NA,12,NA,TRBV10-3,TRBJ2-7,TGTGCCATCAGGGACAGTTTTGAAGAGCAGTACTTC,CAIRDSFEEQYF
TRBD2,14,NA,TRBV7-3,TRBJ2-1,TGTGCCAGCAGCCCTCCGGGACTAGACAATGAGCAGTTCTTC,CASSPPGLDNEQFF
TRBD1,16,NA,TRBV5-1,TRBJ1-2,TGCGCCAGCAGCTTGGGACGGGACAGGGCCAACTATGGCTACACCTTC,CASSLGRDRANYGYTF
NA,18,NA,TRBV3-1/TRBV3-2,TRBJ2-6,TGTGCCAGCAGCCAATGGTCAGGCCCACCGTCTGGGGCCAACGTCCTGACTTTC,CASSQWSGPPSGANVLTF